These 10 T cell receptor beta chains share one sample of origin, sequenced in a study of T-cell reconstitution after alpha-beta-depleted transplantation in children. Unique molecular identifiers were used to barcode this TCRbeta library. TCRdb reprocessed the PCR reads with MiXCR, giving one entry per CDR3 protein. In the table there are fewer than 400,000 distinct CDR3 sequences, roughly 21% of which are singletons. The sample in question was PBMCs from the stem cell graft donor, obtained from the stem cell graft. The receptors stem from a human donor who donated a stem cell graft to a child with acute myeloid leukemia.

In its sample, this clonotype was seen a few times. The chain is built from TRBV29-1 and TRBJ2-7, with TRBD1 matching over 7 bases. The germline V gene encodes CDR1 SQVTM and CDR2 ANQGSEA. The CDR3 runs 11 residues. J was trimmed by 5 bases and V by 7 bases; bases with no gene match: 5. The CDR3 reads CSATGTHEQYF. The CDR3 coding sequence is TGCAGCGCGACAGGGACCCACGAGCAGTACTTC.

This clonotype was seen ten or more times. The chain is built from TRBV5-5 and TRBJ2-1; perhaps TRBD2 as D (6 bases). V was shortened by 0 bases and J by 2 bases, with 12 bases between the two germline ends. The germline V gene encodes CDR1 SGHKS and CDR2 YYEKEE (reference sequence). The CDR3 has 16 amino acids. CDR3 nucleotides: TGTGCCAGCAGCTTGGTACGCGGGGCCCCCTACAATGAGCAGTTCTTC. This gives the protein CASSLVRGAPYNEQFF. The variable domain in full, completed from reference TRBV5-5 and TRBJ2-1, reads DAGVTQSPTHLIKTRGQQVTLRCSPISGHKSVSWYQQVLGQGPQFIFQYYEKEERGRGNFPDRFSARQFPNYSSELNVNALLLGDSALYLCASSLVRGAPYNEQFFGPGTRLTVL.

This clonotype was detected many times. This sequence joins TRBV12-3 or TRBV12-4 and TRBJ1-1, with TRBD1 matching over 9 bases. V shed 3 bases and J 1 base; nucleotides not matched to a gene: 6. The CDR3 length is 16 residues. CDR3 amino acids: CASSFTVGQGNTEAFF. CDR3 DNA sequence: TGTGCCAGCAGTTTTACGGTGGGACAGGGGAACACTGAAGCTTTCTTT.

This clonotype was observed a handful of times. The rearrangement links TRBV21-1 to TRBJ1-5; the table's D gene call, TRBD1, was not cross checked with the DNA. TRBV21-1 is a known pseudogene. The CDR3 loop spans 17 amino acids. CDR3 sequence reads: CASSSRDRDYSNQPQHF. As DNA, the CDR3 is TGTGCCAGCAGCAGCCGGGACAGGGATTATAGCAATCAGCCCCAGCATTTT.

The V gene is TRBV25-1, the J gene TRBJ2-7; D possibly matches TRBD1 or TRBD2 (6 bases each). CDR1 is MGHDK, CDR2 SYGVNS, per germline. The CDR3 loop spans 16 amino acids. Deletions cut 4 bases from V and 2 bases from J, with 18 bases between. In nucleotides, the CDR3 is TGTGCCAGCAGTGGTCGTGAACCGGGGGACACCTACGAGCAGTACTTC. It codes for CASSGREPGDTYEQYF.

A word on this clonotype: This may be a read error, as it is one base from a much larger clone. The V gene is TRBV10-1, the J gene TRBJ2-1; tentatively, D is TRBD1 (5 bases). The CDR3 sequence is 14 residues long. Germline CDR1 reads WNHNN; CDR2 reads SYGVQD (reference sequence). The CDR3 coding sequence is TGCGCCAGCGGTGAAGACAGCTCCTACAATGAGCAGTTCTTC. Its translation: CASGEDSSYNEQFF.

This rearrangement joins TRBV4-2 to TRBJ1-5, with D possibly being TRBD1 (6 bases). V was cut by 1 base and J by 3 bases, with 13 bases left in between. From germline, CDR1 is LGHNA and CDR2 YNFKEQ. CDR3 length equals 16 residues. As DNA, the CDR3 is TGTGCCAGCAGCCAAGCCCCGGGACAACACAATCAGCCCCAGCATTTT. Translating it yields CASSQAPGQHNQPQHF.

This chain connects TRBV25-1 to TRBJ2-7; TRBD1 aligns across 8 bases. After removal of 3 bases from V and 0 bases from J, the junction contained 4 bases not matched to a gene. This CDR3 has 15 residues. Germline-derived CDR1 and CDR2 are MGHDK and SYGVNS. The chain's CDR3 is CASSDLDRDSYEQYF. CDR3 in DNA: TGTGCCAGCAGTGATCTGGACAGGGACTCCTACGAGCAGTACTTC.

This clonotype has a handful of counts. CDR3 nucleotide sequence: TGTGCCAGCAGATTACAGGGGGCGCGTGAAAAACTGTTTTTT. It translates to CASRLQGAREKLFF. The chain employs TRBV6-5 and TRBJ1-4; 9 bases map to TRBD1. The CDR3 is 14 residues long. Unmatched junction bases numbered 6, after V lost 6 bases and J lost 7 bases. Germline loops: CDR1 MNHEY, CDR2 SVGAGI.

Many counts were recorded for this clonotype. Here the CDR3 reads CSARREGRKNEQFF. DNA for the CDR3: TGCAGTGCTAGACGAGAGGGGAGGAAAAATGAGCAGTTCTTC. The genes are TRBV20-1 and TRBJ2-1, with TRBD2 as a possible D gene (6 bases). The CDR3 is made up of 14 amino acids. The V and J ends lost 2 bases and 7 bases respectively, with 15 bases between them. Germline CDR1 and CDR2: DFQATT and SNEGSKA (reference sequence).